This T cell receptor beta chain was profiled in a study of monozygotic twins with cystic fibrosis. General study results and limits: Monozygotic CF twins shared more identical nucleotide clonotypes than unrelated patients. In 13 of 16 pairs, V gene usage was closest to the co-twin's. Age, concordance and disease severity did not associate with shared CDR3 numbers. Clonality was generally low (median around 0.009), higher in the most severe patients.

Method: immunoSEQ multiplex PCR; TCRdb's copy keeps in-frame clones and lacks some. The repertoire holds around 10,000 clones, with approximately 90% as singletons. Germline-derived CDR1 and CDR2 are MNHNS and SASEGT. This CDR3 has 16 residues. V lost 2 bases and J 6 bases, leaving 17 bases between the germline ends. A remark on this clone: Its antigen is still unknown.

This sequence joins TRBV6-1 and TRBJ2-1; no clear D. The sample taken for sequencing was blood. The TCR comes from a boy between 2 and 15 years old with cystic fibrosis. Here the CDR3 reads CASSELMAEPFNEQFF. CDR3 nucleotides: TGTGCCAGCAGTGAACTGATGGCAGAACCCTTCAATGAGCAGTTCTTC.